The present T cell receptor (beta chain) was sequenced within a study of control samples from healthy donors and cancer patients. The CDR3 consists of 15 residues. Trimming removed 5 bases at V and 2 bases at J, with 12 bases between. Germline CDR1 and CDR2: MNHNS and SASEGT. The repertoire was sequenced with immunoSEQ multiplex PCR; TCRdb's copy has only in-frame clones and lacks some. The table records about 150,000 clones, just under 95% of them present only once. V usage is TRBV6-1 and J usage is TRBJ1-4; D is possibly TRBD1 (6 bases). The receptor comes from a middle-aged man in good health. The sample taken for sequencing was blood. This CDR3 reads CASSSRGGTNEKLFF. In nucleotides, the CDR3 is TGTGCCAGCAGTTCCCGAGGGGGTACTAATGAAAAACTGTTTTTT.